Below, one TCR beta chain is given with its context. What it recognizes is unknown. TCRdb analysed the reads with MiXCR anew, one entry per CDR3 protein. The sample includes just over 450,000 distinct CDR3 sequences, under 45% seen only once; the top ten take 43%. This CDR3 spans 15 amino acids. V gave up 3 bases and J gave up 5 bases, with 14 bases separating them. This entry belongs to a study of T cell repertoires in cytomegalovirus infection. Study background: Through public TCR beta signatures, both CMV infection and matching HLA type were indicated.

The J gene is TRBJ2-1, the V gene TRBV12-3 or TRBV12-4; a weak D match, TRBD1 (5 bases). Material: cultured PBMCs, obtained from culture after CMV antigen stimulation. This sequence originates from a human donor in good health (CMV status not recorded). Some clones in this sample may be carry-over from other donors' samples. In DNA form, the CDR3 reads TGTGCCAGCAGTTTTTATGGCAGGGTCAACAATGAGCAGTTCTTC. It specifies CASSFYGRVNNEQFF.